These T cell receptor beta chains were read from a single sample in a study of cytomegalovirus exposure and HLA in healthy donors. Generated by immunoSEQ multiplex PCR, the TCRdb table keeps only in-frame clones and is missing some. The sample lists 150,000 to 190,000 clones, roughly 75% occurring once. Material for sequencing was PBMCs. The source is a man between 18 and 29 years old in good health and CMV-seronegative. Each CDR3 is given with its conserved first and last residue. Fields, in order: D gene, clone size, J gene, V gene, CDR3 length, CDR3 protein, CDR3 DNA. A D gene is named only where the DNA matches it firmly. Clone size, where shown, is once, few, many, or a class for clones that have expanded.

>TRBD1|-|TRBJ2-5|TRBV7-2|15
CASSAQGAGQETQYF
TGTGCCAGCAGCGCGCAGGGGGCGGGCCAAGAGACCCAGTACTTC
>-|-|TRBJ2-7|TRBV6-5|15
CASSLRWALGSEQYF
TGTGCCAGCAGCCTCCGGTGGGCCCTCGGCAGCGAGCAGTACTTC
>TRBD2|-|TRBJ2-7|TRBV29-1|13
CSVRGLAGYEQYF
TGCAGCGTTCGTGGGCTAGCGGGTTACGAGCAGTACTTC
>TRBD2|-|TRBJ2-1|TRBV6-6|15
CASSYGTSGRNEQFF
TGTGCCAGCAGTTATGGGACTAGCGGGAGAAATGAGCAGTTCTTC
>TRBD1|-|TRBJ1-1|TRBV5-1|19
CASSPGQGAGVGSNTEAFF
TGCGCCAGCAGCCCGGGACAGGGCGCGGGTGTAGGGTCGAACACTGAAGCTTTCTTT
>-|-|TRBJ2-1|TRBV6-6|12
CASSRTANEQFF
TGTGCCAGCAGTCGGACAGCGAATGAGCAGTTCTTC
>-|-|TRBJ1-3|TRBV4-3|16
CASSHRLDPSGNTIYF
TGCGCCAGCAGCCATAGGCTAGACCCCTCTGGAAACACCATATATTTT
>TRBD2|-|TRBJ2-5|TRBV5-1|16
CASSLGLAGGRETQYF
TGCGCCAGCAGCTTGGGGCTAGCGGGAGGGAGAGAGACCCAGTACTTC
>-|-|TRBJ2-7|TRBV7-9|13
CASSTGHSYEQYF
TGTGCCAGCAGTACGGGACATTCCTACGAGCAGTACTTC
>-|-|TRBJ2-6|TRBV29-1|14
CSVGDYSGANVLTF
TGCAGCGTTGGAGACTACTCTGGGGCCAACGTCCTGACTTTC
>-|-|TRBJ2-2|TRBV5-1|13
CASSFPECGELFF
TGCGCCAGCAGCTTCCCGGAGTGTGGGGAGCTGTTTTTT
>-|-|TRBJ1-4|TRBV7-9|16
CASSTGGRTGGEKLFF
TGTGCCAGCAGCACCGGCGGCCGAACCGGAGGGGAAAAACTGTTTTTT
>TRBD1|-|TRBJ2-7|TRBV7-8|15
CASYFDGTGVYEQYF
TGTGCCAGTTATTTCGACGGGACAGGGGTCTACGAGCAGTACTTC
>TRBD1|-|TRBJ2-4|TRBV2|19
CASAMIHGTGTRRQNIQYF
TGTGCCAGCGCCATGATTCACGGGACAGGGACAAGGCGGCAAAACATTCAGTACTTC
>-|-|TRBJ2-5|TRBV19|14
CASSIGQRRETQYF
TGTGCCAGTAGTATTGGTCAGCGGCGAGAGACCCAGTACTTC
>TRBD2|-|TRBJ2-3|TRBV7-2|16
CASSLGAGGNGDTQYF
TGTGCCAGCAGCTTAGGAGCGGGAGGGAATGGAGATACGCAGTATTTT
>-|few|TRBJ2-3|TRBV5-4|15
CASSLVAGNTDTQYF
TGTGCCAGCAGCTTGGTGGCGGGGAACACAGATACGCAGTATTTT